This entry lists 17 T cell receptor beta chains sequenced from one sample in a study of blood T cell repertoires in COVID-19. Data came from immunoSEQ multiplex PCR; TCRdb stores just in-frame clones and leaves some out. The data hold 100,000 to 150,000 clones, with roughly 90% observed a single time. Sequencing was carried out using peripheral blood. The receptors shown here come from a man aged 45-65 years with acute or convalescent COVID-19.

This clone was seen once. The rearrangement uses TRBV3-1 (or the pseudogene TRBV3-2) and TRBJ2-7; D possibly corresponds to TRBD1 (6 bases). Germline loops: CDR1 LGHDT, CDR2 YNNKEL (reference sequence). V was trimmed by 4 bases and J by 2 bases, leaving 15 bases between them. The CDR3 contains 15 residues. The CDR3 DNA sequence: TGTGCCAGCAGCCCCTCCCTGGGGGCCGCCTACGAGCAGTACTTC. Its protein product is CASSPSLGAAYEQYF.

The chain joins TRBV18 to TRBJ1-5, with 10 bases matching TRBD1. The CDR3 spans 15 residues. Looked up from germline, CDR1 is KGHSH and CDR2 is LQKENI. Germline trimming cut 3 bases from V and 6 bases from J; bases unmatched to any gene: 5. The CDR3 sequence is CASSPGQGVSQPQHF. The CDR3 bases are TGTGCCAGCTCACCCGGACAGGGGGTAAGTCAGCCCCAGCATTTT. Using reference TRBV18 and TRBJ1-5 for the parts outside the CDR3, the full variable domain is NAGVMQNPRHLVRRRGQEARLRCSPMKGHSHVYWYRQLPEEGLKFMVYLQKENIIDESGMPKERFSAEFPKEGPSILRIQQVVRGDSAAYFCASSPGQGVSQPQHFGDGTRLSIL.

This rearrangement joins TRBV6-5 to TRBJ1-2, with TRBD1 as a possible D gene (5 bases). The CDR3 consists of 13 residues. Germline V gene sequence: CDR1 MNHEY, CDR2 SVGAGI. V gave up 8 bases and J gave up 2 bases, with 12 bases separating them. The CDR3 region has the DNA TGTGCCAGCGGCAGACAGTTCAACTATGGCTACACCTTC. Residues: CASGRQFNYGYTF.

The chain joins TRBV4-3 to TRBJ2-7, with a possible D match to TRBD2 (5 bases). Trimming pared 4 bases from V and 2 bases from J, leaving 12 bases between. The CDR3 spans 14 residues. Germline V gene lookup returns CDR1 LGHNA and CDR2 YSLEER. CDR3 region: CASSPHRGPYEQYF. The CDR3 nucleotides read TGCGCCAGCAGCCCCCACCGGGGTCCCTACGAGCAGTACTTC.

The V gene is TRBV11-3, the J gene TRBJ1-1; D possibly corresponds to TRBD1 (5 bases). The V end was cut by 8 bases, the J end by 3 bases, with 13 bases between. CDR3 length: 13 residues. Germline V gene lookup returns CDR1 SGHNT and CDR2 YENEEA. CDR3 DNA sequence: TGTGCCAGCTCTAAGGGGACTTACACTGAAGCTTTCTTT. Residues: CASSKGTYTEAFF. Complete variable domain (other parts from reference TRBV11-3 and TRBJ1-1): EAGVVQSPRYKIIEKKQPVAFWCNPISGHNTLYWYLQNLGQGPELLIRYENEEAVDDSQLPKDRFSAERLKGVDSTLKIQPAELGDSAVYLCASSKGTYTEAFFGQGTRLTVV.

In its sample, this clone was seen a few times. The rearrangement joins TRBV9 to TRBJ1-2; the D is unclear. V dropped 2 bases and J dropped 4 bases, with 21 bases sitting between them. Germline CDR1 reads SGDLS; CDR2 reads YYNGEE. CDR3 length equals 17 residues. The CDR3 sequence is CASSVGPPWVLGYGYTF. CDR3 DNA sequence: TGTGCCAGCAGCGTTGGGCCCCCGTGGGTTTTGGGCTATGGCTACACCTTC.

The chain employs TRBV5-4 and TRBJ2-6, with 8 bases identical to TRBD2. Per germline, CDR1 SGHNT and CDR2 YYREEE (reference sequence). The V and J ends lost 0 bases and 0 bases, in that order; junction bases with no gene match: 2. The CDR3 covers 17 residues. Here the CDR3 reads CASSLASGSSGANVLTF. Here the CDR3 DNA reads TGTGCCAGCAGCTTGGCCAGCGGGAGCTCTGGGGCCAACGTCCTGACTTTC. Filled out from reference TRBV5-4 and TRBJ2-6, the complete variable domain reads ETGVTQSPTHLIKTRGQQVTLRCSSQSGHNTVSWYQQALGQGPQFIFQYYREEENGRGNFPPRFSGLQFPNYSSELNVNALELDDSALYLCASSLASGSSGANVLTFGAGSRLTVL.

This clone was seen once. The chain couples TRBV20-1 to TRBJ1-1, with a possible D match to TRBD1 (5 bases). Germline-derived CDR1 and CDR2 are DFQATT and SNEGSKA (reference sequence). The CDR3 has 10 residues. The chain's CDR3 is CSAPGLMAFF. The CDR3 DNA reads as TGCAGCGCTCCGGGACTGATGGCTTTCTTT.

This clone turned up a few times. The chain is built from TRBV7-7 and TRBJ2-7, with TRBD1 identical over 11 bases. This CDR3 region has 15 residues. V lost 3 bases, J lost 5 bases, and 6 bases stayed unmatched. Germline lookup yields CDR1 SSHAT and CDR2 FNYEAQ (reference sequence). CDR3 loop: CASSLGQGGINEQYF. The CDR3 DNA is TGTGCCAGCAGCTTGGGACAGGGGGGAATAAACGAGCAGTACTTC.

CDR3 DNA sequence: TGTGCCTGGTCCTCCGGGTCCTCTGGAAACACCATATATTTT. This encodes CAWSSGSSGNTIYF. The chain recombines TRBV30 with TRBJ1-3; D is unresolved. Germline V gene lookup returns CDR1 GTSNPN and CDR2 SVGIG (reference sequence). This CDR3 has 14 amino acids. V shed 5 bases and J shed 0 bases, with 11 bases lying between them.

This clone occurred a few times. This chain joins TRBV11-3 and TRBJ1-2; TRBD1 aligns across 10 bases. The CDR3 contains 13 residues. V dropped 5 bases and J dropped 6; count of bases not matched to a gene: 3. Germline CDR1 SGHNT, CDR2 YENEEA. This CDR3 reads CASSIGTGDGYTF. CDR3 DNA: TGTGCCAGCAGCATCGGGACAGGGGATGGCTACACCTTC.

The chain is built from TRBV29-1 and TRBJ2-1, with a weak D call TRBD1 (5 bases). This CDR3 is built from 14 residues. The V gene lost 3 bases and the J gene lost 0 bases, with 9 bases spanning the gap. Germline lookup yields CDR1 SQVTM and CDR2 ANQGSEA. The CDR3 bases are TGCAGCGTTGAGGGCAGGGTCTCCTACAATGAGCAGTTCTTC. Translated: CSVEGRVSYNEQFF.

The table lists this clone with a few counts. The V gene is TRBV6-2 or TRBV6-3, the J gene TRBJ1-2; D may be TRBD1 (6 bases). CDR1 and CDR2 (germline): MNHEY, SVGEGT. The length of the CDR3 is 14 residues. V was cut by 6 bases and J by 5 bases, with 16 bases left in between. In nucleotides, the CDR3 is TGTGCCAGCAGCCCTGGGACAACGACTTATGGCTACACCTTC. Its translation is CASSPGTTTYGYTF.

The chain links TRBV24-1 to TRBJ2-2; D not certain. V was shortened by 7 bases and J by 0 bases, with 14 bases between the two germline ends. The CDR3 loop spans 16 amino acids. Germline V CDR1 and CDR2: KGHDR, SFDVKD. CDR3 amino acids: CATSYSSVSNTGELFF. The DNA for the CDR3 is TGTGCCACCAGCTATTCTAGTGTGTCGAACACCGGGGAGCTGTTTTTT.

The CDR3 spells CASSEGTSGRDTQYF. In nucleotides, the CDR3 is TGTGCCAGCAGCGAAGGGACTAGCGGGAGAGATACGCAGTATTTT. The genes are TRBV25-1 and TRBJ2-3, with 14 positions matching TRBD2. Germline loops: CDR1 MGHDK, CDR2 SYGVNS. V lost 6 bases and J lost 5; bases outside the gene matches: 4. This CDR3 comprises 15 residues. The full variable domain, in which reference TRBV25-1 and TRBJ2-3 provide the parts outside the CDR3, is EADIYQTPRYLVIGTGKKITLECSQTMGHDKMYWYQQDPGMELHLIHYSYGVNSTEKGDLSSESTVSRIRTEHFPLTLESARPSHTSQYLCASSEGTSGRDTQYFGPGTRLTVL.

Concerning this clone: This CDR3 is also generated by other DNA sequences in the sample. The chain uses TRBV6-2 or TRBV6-3 and TRBJ2-3; no reliable D call. In germline, CDR1 is MNHEY, CDR2 SVGEGT. The CDR3 has 12 residues. V was clipped by 6 bases and J by 0 bases, with 4 bases between them. The CDR3 here is CASSSSTDTQYF. In DNA form, the CDR3 reads TGTGCCAGCAGCTCTAGCACAGATACGCAGTATTTT.

J is TRBJ1-5 and V is TRBV10-3, with TRBD1 matching 9 bases. The CDR3 is 16 residues long. Germline lookup yields CDR1 ENHRY and CDR2 SYGVKD. V lost 3 bases to trimming and J lost 3 bases; unmatched junction nucleotides: 6. The CDR3 loop reads CAISEGQGLPNQPQHF. The CDR3 DNA follows: TGTGCCATCAGTGAAGGACAGGGGCTTCCCAATCAGCCCCAGCATTTT.